Sequencing of this T cell receptor (beta chain) was carried out in a study of blood T cells in healthy people across ages. Study in general: Per two T cells, about one barcoded beta molecule was captured through template switching.

PCR was performed a second time for about 7 to 11 cycles using a sample-barcoded 5' primer and a J-beta primer mix. MiXCR was run by TCRdb on the 5' RACE reads, yielding one entry per CDR3 protein. The data show about 1.8 million distinct CDR3 sequences, around 48% seen once. The amount of total RNA extracted per sample was at least 5.5 micrograms. This clonotype was obtained from a woman aged 40 to 50 in good health. Sample: blood.

CDR3 protein: CSAGRQIYNEQFF. The CDR3 DNA follows: TGCAGTGCTGGGCGGCAAATCTACAATGAGCAGTTCTTC. The chain links TRBV20-1 to TRBJ2-7; no reliable D call. The last part of the DNA fits TRBJ2-1 better; the J call may be wrong. There are 13 residues in the CDR3. Germline V lookup: CDR1 DFQATT, CDR2 SNEGSKA (reference sequence).